This T cell receptor (beta chain) was captured by sequencing in a study of somatic mutations in cytotoxic T cells in rheumatoid arthritis. Whole-study context: Patient blood (under 33 ml EDTA) was drawn right after diagnosis, before any treatment.

TCRdb's table, derived via immunoSEQ multiplex PCR, lists solely in-frame clones and lacks some. The table records roughly 20,000 clones, roughly two thirds of them present only once. Findings and limits, study-wide: Over 20% of CD8+ cells belonged to the largest CD8+ clone in about an eighth of the roughly 65 patients.

In this sample, this clone turned up a few times. Antigen: not known. Germline V lookup: CDR1 LNHNV, CDR2 YYDKDF (reference sequence). V was pared by 3 bases and J by 9 bases, with 12 bases between. The CDR3 has 14 residues. This receptor was obtained from an adult with rheumatoid arthritis. The sample comprised CD8+ T cells sorted from blood. V is TRBV15 and J is TRBJ1-6; possibly TRBD1 for D (5 bases). This chain's CDR3 is CATSSRALSSPLHF. CDR3 bases: TGTGCCACCAGCAGCAGGGCTCTTTCTTCACCCCTCCACTTT.